The entry that follows covers one T cell receptor beta chain sequence. This CDR3 spans 15 amino acids. The germline V gene has CDR1 SNHLY and CDR2 FYNNEI. V was cut by 2 bases and J by 7 bases, with 15 bases left in between. Sequenced by immunoSEQ multiplex PCR; TCRdb stores in-frame clones only, minus some. The data contain about 100,000 clones, around 87% of them singletons. This sample was taken from a study of T cell responses to AZD1222 COVID-19 vaccine. This chain links TRBV2 with TRBJ2-1, with D perhaps matching TRBD1 or TRBD2 (6 bases each). This clonotype was obtained from an adult who received the AZD1222 COVID-19 vaccine. The sample in question was peripheral blood, obtained 28 days after the second AZD1222 dose. The CDR3, as DNA: TGTGCCAGCAGTGAATTTGGGGGCGCGGGAAATGAGCAGTTCTTC. Translation gives CASSEFGGAGNEQFF.